The 4 T cell receptor beta chains in this list originate from one sample, sequenced in a study of T cells in Graves' hyperthyroidism and ophthalmopathy. RNA transcripts served as the template for amplifying TCR beta CDR3 regions. The TCR CDR3 first-round RT-PCR relied on the HTBI primer set. TCRdb analysed the multiplex PCR reads with MiXCR anew, one entry per CDR3 protein. The sample contains 300,000 to 450,000 distinct CDR3 sequences, about 14% of which appear only once. Sequences were obtained from blood. These receptor sequences come from a woman between 25 and 40 years old with Graves' ophthalmopathy.

This chain links TRBV25-1 with TRBJ1-1; tentative D call: TRBD1 (5 bases). This CDR3 region has 13 residues. Germline V CDR1 and CDR2: MGHDK, SYGVNS. CDR3 in amino acids: CATGATGTAEAFF. The CDR3 bases are TGTGCGACCGGGGCTACAGGTACCGCTGAAGCTTTCTTT.

This clonotype has ten or more counts. The J gene is TRBJ1-5, the V gene TRBV6-1; 7 bases line up with TRBD1. This CDR3 is built from 15 residues. Per germline, CDR1 MNHNS and CDR2 SASEGT. The trim removed 11 bases at V and 0 bases at J, leaving 10 bases unmatched. The CDR3 coding sequence is TGTGCCCTGGGGAGACAGGGTCATAGCAATCAGCCCCAGCATTTT. Residues: CALGRQGHSNQPQHF.

This clonotype was seen just once. One junction end disagrees with the germline gene, perhaps due to a read error. V gene TRBV19 combines with J gene TRBJ2-3, with D hard to call. This CDR3 region has 15 residues. CDR1 is LNHDA, CDR2 SQIVND, per germline (reference sequence). This chain's CDR3 is CASSLDSRSTDTQYF. The CDR3 region has the DNA TGTGCCAGTAGTTTAGACTCCAGGAGCACAGATACGCAGTATTTT. Using reference TRBV19 and TRBJ2-3 for the parts outside the CDR3, the full variable domain is DGGITQSPKYLFRKEGQNVTLSCEQNLNHDAMYWYRQDPGQGLRLIYYSQIVNDFQKGDIAEGYSVSREKKESFPLTVTSAQKNPTAFYLCASSLDSRSTDTQYFGPGTRLTVL.

This clonotype has at least ten counts. The chain combines TRBV6-1 with TRBJ2-3; D gene unclear. The CDR3 is 13 residues long. Trimming shortened V by 5 bases and J by 0 bases, and 6 bases separated the two germline ends. Germline V gene data show CDR1 as MNHNS and CDR2 as SASEGT. The CDR3 loop reads CASSQTSTDTQYF. The CDR3 DNA reads as TGTGCCAGCAGTCAGACTAGCACAGATACGCAGTATTTT.